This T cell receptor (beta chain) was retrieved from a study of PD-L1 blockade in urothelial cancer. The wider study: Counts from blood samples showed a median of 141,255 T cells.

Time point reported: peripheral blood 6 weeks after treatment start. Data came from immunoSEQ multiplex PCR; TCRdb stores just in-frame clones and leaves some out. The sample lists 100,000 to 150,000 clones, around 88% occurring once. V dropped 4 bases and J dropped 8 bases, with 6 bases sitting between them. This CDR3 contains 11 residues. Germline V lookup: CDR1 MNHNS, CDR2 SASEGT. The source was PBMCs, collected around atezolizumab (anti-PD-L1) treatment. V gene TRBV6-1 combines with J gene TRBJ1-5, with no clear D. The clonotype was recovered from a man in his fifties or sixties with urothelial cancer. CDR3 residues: CASSVGEPQHF. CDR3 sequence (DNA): TGTGCCAGCAGTGTCGGTGAGCCCCAGCATTTT.